The next 7 T cell receptor beta chains were all read from a single sample in a study of identical twins. TCRdb fed the 5' RACE reads into MiXCR, producing one record per CDR3 protein. The repertoire holds around 240,000 distinct CDR3 sequences, with 10% to 13% as singletons. Sequenced sample: memory T cells sorted from blood. The receptors were gathered from a man over 45 in good health.

This clonotype has at least ten counts. This chain connects TRBV12-3 or TRBV12-4 to TRBJ2-5; TRBD1 agrees at 8 bases. The trim removed 8 bases at V and 5 bases at J, leaving 7 bases unmatched. This CDR3 has 13 residues. CDR3 sequence reads: CASGRQGTETQYF. In DNA form, the CDR3 reads TGTGCCAGCGGGAGACAGGGGACCGAGACCCAGTACTTC.

The rearrangement joins TRBV20-1 to TRBJ2-5; the D gene is possibly TRBD1 (5 bases). Germline V lookup: CDR1 DFQATT, CDR2 SNEGSKA (reference sequence). V was trimmed by 5 bases and J by 5 bases, leaving 12 bases between them. The CDR3 totals 12 residues. The DNA of the CDR3 is TGCAGTGCTCCAGGGAATTGGGAGACCCAGTACTTC. Protein: CSAPGNWETQYF.

The chain carries TRBV4-1 and TRBJ1-1; possible D gene TRBD1, 6 bases. CDR1 and CDR2 (germline): MGHRA, YSYEKL. CDR3 length: 13 residues. The V and J ends lost 6 bases and 3 bases respectively, with 11 bases between them. The CDR3, as DNA: TGCGCCAGCAGACAGGGATGGGACACTGAAGCTTTCTTT. It encodes CASRQGWDTEAFF.

The J gene is TRBJ2-3, the V gene TRBV12-3 or TRBV12-4; 10 nucleotides line up with TRBD2. V lost 5 bases and J lost 6; bases outside the gene matches: 5. This CDR3 has 14 amino acids. CDR3 coding DNA: TGTGCCAGCAGTAGCGGGAGGGCCCTGGATACGCAGTATTTT. Translating it yields CASSSGRALDTQYF.

J is TRBJ1-6 and V is TRBV3-1, with TRBD1 matching 10 bases. There are 14 residues in the CDR3. V trimming: 7 bases; J trimming: 9 bases; junction bases outside the gene matches: 6. CDR1 is LGHDT and CDR2 is YNNKEL in the germline V gene (reference sequence). The CDR3 here is CASKRTGGTSPLHF. The CDR3 region has the DNA TGTGCCAGCAAGAGGACAGGGGGAACTTCACCCCTCCACTTT.

The chain is built from TRBV28 and TRBJ1-3, with a possible D match to TRBD1 (6 bases). V was trimmed by 4 bases and J by 8 bases, leaving 15 bases between them. Looked up from germline, CDR1 is MDHEN and CDR2 is SYDVKM. This CDR3 has 14 residues. CDR3 DNA: TGTGCCAGCAGTTCCGGGACAATCGTGGACACCATATATTTT. It codes for CASSSGTIVDTIYF.

This clonotype was observed many times. The chain joins TRBV12-3 or TRBV12-4 to TRBJ2-1; TRBD2 is a possible D gene (5 bases). V was pared by 3 bases and J by 8 bases, with 17 bases between. This CDR3 has 15 amino acids. CDR3 residues: CASSFQASFPHEQFF. The CDR3 DNA sequence: TGTGCCAGCAGTTTCCAGGCTAGCTTCCCGCATGAGCAGTTCTTC.